Listed here are 10 T cell receptor beta chains from one sample, sequenced in a study of radiotherapy plus CTLA-4 blockade in lung cancer. Using immunoSEQ multiplex PCR, the repertoire was profiled, and TCRdb retains in-frame clones only, with some absent. The table lists some 32,000 clones, approximately 80% of them singletons. This specimen was peripheral blood, taken from a patient treated with radiotherapy plus ipilimumab. The receptors were gathered from a human donor with non-small cell lung cancer that progressed on radiotherapy plus ipilimumab.

The V and J genes are TRBV5-1 and TRBJ1-6, with 7 bases aligning to TRBD1. V lost 4 bases, J lost 1 base, and 2 bases stayed unmatched. In germline, CDR1 is SGHRS, CDR2 YFSETQ. The CDR3 runs 15 residues. CDR3 DNA sequence: TGCGCCAGCAGCGCGGACAGGTCCTATAATTCACCCCTCCACTTT. Residues: CASSADRSYNSPLHF.

The chain links TRBV7-8 to TRBJ1-2; possibly TRBD1 for D (5 bases). Trimming pared 1 base from V and 2 bases from J, leaving 17 bases between. The CDR3 length is 17 residues. Per germline, CDR1 SGHVS and CDR2 FQNEAQ. CDR3 DNA: TGTGCCAGCAGCTTAGACGCCCCCGGAGGGACGAACTATGGCTACACCTTC. The encoded protein is CASSLDAPGGTNYGYTF.

This chain uses TRBV7-2 with TRBJ2-2; TRBD1 agrees at 7 bases. From germline, CDR1 is SGHTA and CDR2 FQGNSA. The CDR3 has 14 amino acids. Trimming removed 5 bases from V and 6 bases from J; junction bases left unmatched: 6. The CDR3 nucleotides read TGTGCCAGCAGCCAAGAACAGGGGCCCGGGGAGCTGTTTTTT. Amino acids: CASSQEQGPGELFF.

This clone turned up a few times. CDR3 sequence (DNA): TGTGCCAGCAAAAAAACAGGGTCCTTTGGGTTAGAGACCCAGTACTTC. This sequence encodes CASKKTGSFGLETQYF. The chain uses TRBV7-2 and TRBJ2-5, with TRBD1 as a possible D gene (6 bases). V lost 7 bases and J lost 4, with 22 bases in between. Germline assignment: CDR1 SGHTA and CDR2 FQGNSA. This CDR3 region has 16 residues.

This clone was detected a few times. V and J are TRBV28 and TRBJ2-1; D unresolved. The ends were cut back, 8 bases at V and 8 bases at J, with 10 bases in the middle. Per germline, CDR1 MDHEN and CDR2 SYDVKM. The CDR3 length is 11 residues. Here the CDR3 DNA reads TGTGCCAGCTTTAGTTTATATGAGCAGTTCTTC. This gives the protein CASFSLYEQFF.

The V call is TRBV5-1, the J call TRBJ2-5; tentatively, D is TRBD1 (5 bases). The CDR3 is made up of 15 amino acids. Trimming cost V 0 bases and J 2 bases, with 11 bases left between them. The V gene's germline CDR1 is SGHRS and CDR2 YFSETQ. DNA of the CDR3: TGCGCCAGCAGCTTGGCTCTGGACACACAAGAGACCCAGTACTTC. Amino acid sequence: CASSLALDTQETQYF.

The chain recombines TRBV9 with TRBJ1-2; perhaps TRBD1 as D (5 bases). Germline V gene data show CDR1 as SGDLS and CDR2 as YYNGEE. V was shortened by 0 bases and J by 4 bases, with 13 bases between the two germline ends. The CDR3 runs to 15 residues. This CDR3 is CASSVEQGLGYGYTF. The CDR3 bases are TGTGCCAGCAGCGTAGAGCAGGGTTTAGGCTATGGCTACACCTTC.

This chain connects TRBV5-1 to TRBJ2-5; 11 nucleotides agree with TRBD1. After removal of 1 base from V and 5 bases from J, the junction contained 7 bases not matched to a gene. From germline, CDR1 is SGHRS and CDR2 YFSETQ. This CDR3 contains 16 residues. CDR3 region: CASSLTGQGAAETQYF. CDR3 DNA sequence: TGCGCCAGCAGCTTGACAGGACAGGGGGCTGCTGAGACCCAGTACTTC.

This clone occurred a few times. The rearrangement links TRBV5-1 to TRBJ1-2; D unclear. Per germline, CDR1 SGHRS and CDR2 YFSETQ. V was cut by 5 bases and J by 2 bases, with 13 bases left in between. The CDR3 has 14 residues. The CDR3 loop reads CASRGQATNYGYTF. The CDR3 DNA reads as TGCGCCAGCAGAGGCCAGGCCACGAACTATGGCTACACCTTC. The full variable domain, with the rest looked up from reference TRBV5-1 and TRBJ1-2, is KAGVTQTPRYLIKTRGQQVTLSCSPISGHRSVSWYQQTPGQGLQFLFEYFSETQRNKGNFPGRFSGRQFSNSRSEMNVSTLELGDSALYLCASRGQATNYGYTFGSGTRLTVV.

V usage is TRBV7-2 and J usage is TRBJ2-2, with a tentative D call TRBD1 (5 bases). The V and J ends lost 6 bases and 2 bases respectively, with 16 bases between them. The CDR3 loop spans 16 amino acids. Germline assignment: CDR1 SGHTA and CDR2 FQGNSA. CDR3 DNA sequence: TGTGCCAGCAGGTCCCTGCAGGGATCAAACACCGGGGAGCTGTTTTTT. The encoded protein is CASRSLQGSNTGELFF.